What follows is one T cell receptor (beta chain) and its context. Clones were sequenced by immunoSEQ multiplex PCR, and TCRdb holds only the in-frame ones, with some missing. The repertoire holds about 210,000 clones, with less than 85% as singletons. The sample comes from a study of blood T cell repertoires in COVID-19. At the level of the study: COVID-19 samples from acute and convalescent phases originated in the United States, Italy and Spain. The cDNA or gDNA used as material had been derived from T cells, B-cell-depleted T cells, or PBMCs.

Trimming took off 1 base at V and 4 bases at J, with 12 bases between the two ends. The CDR3 runs 14 residues. Germline V lookup: CDR1 SGHRS, CDR2 YFSETQ. Seattle cases were enrolled at active infection and followed longitudinally. The chain uses TRBV5-1 and TRBJ2-7; maybe TRBD1 (5 bases). This sequence originates from a woman of 80 years or more with COVID-19, enrolled during active disease. Sequenced: peripheral blood. This CDR3 is CASSLKGPEYEQYF. CDR3 nucleotide sequence: TGCGCCAGCAGCTTGAAGGGGCCCGAATACGAGCAGTACTTC.